This T cell receptor (beta chain) comes out of a study of regulatory T cells in long-lasting Graves disease. Time point noted: newly diagnosed GD, antithyroid drugs for less than 3 months. RNA isolated from PBMCs was used to make the TCR library. The authors built TCR beta libraries using iRepertoire HTBI primers and Arm-PCR of CDR3 regions. Authors' data handling: Samples collectively showed fewer than 80 TRBV and roughly 15 TRBJ segments. Using its own MiXCR run on the multiplex PCR reads, TCRdb lists one record per CDR3 protein. The V and J calls, along with clone size, are taken from TCRdb and not from the paper's own processing. The data show 390,000 or so distinct CDR3 sequences, approximately 10% seen once. The CDR3 is 12 residues long. V lost 7 bases and J 6 bases, leaving 9 bases between the germline ends. Per the germline V gene, CDR1 is MDHEN and CDR2 is SYDVKM. The data were also submitted as part of a second study, on T cells in Graves' hyperthyroidism and ophthalmopathy. That publication notes: The TCR CDR3 first-round RT-PCR relied on the HTBI primer set. Before onset, ophthalmopathy was predicted by the model a median roughly six months earlier.

The sequence derives from a young woman with Graves disease. The source material was peripheral blood mononuclear cells (PBMCs), sampled at new diagnosis, from a patient treated with antithyroid drugs. J is TRBJ2-2 and V is TRBV28; D is unclear. CDR3 in DNA: TGTGCCAGCAACTTTTATCCCGGGGAGCTGTTTTTT. Its protein product is CASNFYPGELFF.